These 3 T cell receptor beta chains share one sample of origin, sequenced in a study of T cells after yellow fever vaccination. MiXCR, applied by TCRdb to the 5' RACE reads, yields one record per CDR3 protein. The data hold roughly 99,000 distinct CDR3 sequences, with under 7% observed a single time. The source was CD8+ T cells sorted from PBMCs, collected 10 days after the yellow fever booster vaccination. The receptors stem from a man younger than 35 who received the YFV17D yellow fever vaccine.

The DNA for the CDR3 is TGCAGTGCTAGAGACGGCTACTTAGGGGATCAGCCCCAGCATTTT. Residues: CSARDGYLGDQPQHF. J is TRBJ1-5 and V is TRBV20-1; maybe TRBD1 (5 bases). Germline CDR1 DFQATT, CDR2 SNEGSKA (reference sequence). Trimming shortened V by 0 bases and J by 5 bases, and 14 bases separated the two germline ends. This CDR3 spans 15 amino acids.

The gene calls are TRBV6-5 and TRBJ2-7; TRBD2 might be the D (6 bases). The V gene's germline CDR1 is MNHEY and CDR2 SVGAGI. The ends were cut back, 0 bases at V and 5 bases at J, with 14 bases in the middle. The CDR3 has 15 residues. CDR3 coding DNA: TGTGCCAGCAGTTACTCGATGCGGGGCAGTAACGAGCAGTACTTC. It codes for CASSYSMRGSNEQYF.

Many counts were recorded for this clonotype. V and J are TRBV10-3 and TRBJ2-1, with 10 bases fitting TRBD2. Unmatched junction bases numbered 10, after V lost 4 bases and J lost 10 bases. Germline loops: CDR1 ENHRY, CDR2 SYGVKD. This CDR3 spans 15 amino acids. The CDR3 nucleotides are TGTGCCATCAGTGCGGGGACTAGCGAGGTCACGGAGCAGTTCTTC. This sequence encodes CAISAGTSEVTEQFF.